These 27 T cell receptor beta chains were all obtained from the same sample, sequenced in a study of T cells expressing NK-cell markers (dated by TCRdb to 2018 to 2020). The library was built by means of 5' RACE. For sequencing, an Illumina HiSeq 2000 was employed. Reprocessed by TCRdb, the reads give a single entry per CDR3 protein sequence, without DNA. The data table for this sample lists about half a million distinct CDR3 sequences. In total, the top ten clones hold over 1.1% of the sample. The material sequenced was blood T cells: a sorted CD56 or NKG2C T cell subset, CD4+ or CD8+ T cells, or bulk PBMC T cells (not recorded which). The receptors here all came from a woman between 45 and 65 years old in good health. Donor details come from another sample of the same person, matched by shared clones.

The chain recombines TRBV5-1 with TRBJ2-3. Germline loops: CDR1 SGHRS, CDR2 YFSETQ. The CDR3 runs to 15 residues. This CDR3 reads CASSFLKRSTDTQYF. Complete variable domain (other parts from reference TRBV5-1 and TRBJ2-3): KAGVTQTPRYLIKTRGQQVTLSCSPISGHRSVSWYQQTPGQGLQFLFEYFSETQRNKGNFPGRFSGRQFSNSRSEMNVSTLELGDSALYLCASSFLKRSTDTQYFGPGTRLTVL.

The chain has TRBV7-2 and TRBJ2-7. Germline loops: CDR1 SGHTA, CDR2 FQGNSA. This CDR3 is 15 amino acids long. The CDR3 loop is CASSLSLRIAHEQYF.

The genes are TRBV24-1 and TRBJ2-5; TCRdb proposes TRBD1, but this gene call is untestable without DNA. The germline V gene encodes CDR1 KGHDR and CDR2 SFDVKD. There are 14 residues in the CDR3. Here the CDR3 reads CATSDPGATETQYF.

The rearrangement joins TRBV5-1 to TRBJ1-2; with no DNA, the TCRdb D assignment of TRBD1 cannot be verified. The CDR3 loop spans 15 amino acids. In germline, CDR1 is SGHRS, CDR2 YFSETQ. The CDR3 loop is CASSLTHRVDYGYTF.

The chain uses TRBV18 and TRBJ1-2. Germline assignment: CDR1 KGHSH and CDR2 LQKENI. The CDR3 has 15 amino acids. Here the CDR3 reads CASSPKSRDSSGYTF.

V is TRBV7-9 and J is TRBJ2-2. Germline V CDR1 and CDR2: SEHNR, FQNEAQ (reference sequence). The CDR3 loop spans 13 amino acids. This chain's CDR3 is CASSNSLTGELFF.

The V and J genes are TRBV20-1 and TRBJ2-2; the D call of TRBD1 rests on TCRdb alone, since no DNA is present to check it. The CDR3 is 15 residues long. Germline values: CDR1 DFQATT, CDR2 SNEGSKA (reference sequence). CDR3 in amino acids: CSARDRQGFTGELFF.

The J gene is TRBJ2-2, the V gene TRBV3-1; TCRdb picks TRBD2, but there is no DNA to check that call. CDR1 LGHDT and CDR2 YNNKEL come from the germline V gene (reference sequence). This CDR3 has 16 amino acids. The chain's CDR3 is CASSQTSGLGAGELFF.

V gene TRBV5-1 combines with J gene TRBJ2-5; TCRdb names TRBD1, which stays unverified in the absence of DNA. CDR3 length: 16 residues. In germline, CDR1 is SGHRS, CDR2 YFSETQ. CDR3 loop: CASRGWGNIQGETQYF.

The chain's CDR3 is CAISSWTSSSKGSYNEQFF. The rearrangement joins TRBV10-3 to TRBJ2-1; TCRdb proposes TRBD2, but this gene call is untestable without DNA. The CDR3 totals 19 residues. Germline CDR1 ENHRY, CDR2 SYGVKD.

The rearrangement uses TRBV6-5 and TRBJ2-3; TCRdb gives TRBD1 as the D gene, but with no DNA this cannot be confirmed. The CDR3 length is 14 residues. The germline gives CDR1 MNHEY, CDR2 SVGAGI. CDR3 in amino acids: CASRDRGISDTQYF.

The chain carries TRBV12-3 or TRBV12-4 and TRBJ2-2; TCRdb picks TRBD1, but there is no DNA to check that call. CDR3 length: 17 residues. Here the CDR3 reads CASSSRGASGITGELFF.

The gene calls are TRBV12-3 or TRBV12-4 and TRBJ1-3. CDR3 size: 12 residues. The CDR3 spells CASCRAGNTIYF.

The rearrangement links TRBV3-1 to TRBJ2-7; TCRdb's D call of TRBD2 is untestable without DNA. The CDR3 consists of 15 residues. From germline, CDR1 is LGHDT and CDR2 YNNKEL (reference sequence). The CDR3 spells CASSQGASSAHELYF.

The chain carries TRBV12-3 or TRBV12-4 and TRBJ2-7. CDR3 length: 13 amino acids. This CDR3 reads CASSPTRSGEQYF.

The rearrangement links TRBV9 to TRBJ2-7; the D call of TRBD1 rests on TCRdb alone, since no DNA is present to check it. The germline V gene encodes CDR1 SGDLS and CDR2 YYNGEE. The CDR3 spans 15 residues. The CDR3 protein is CASSFSTDRGVEQYF.

The chain joins TRBV5-1 to TRBJ1-6. The germline V gene has CDR1 SGHRS and CDR2 YFSETQ. This CDR3 has 14 residues. The CDR3 protein is CASSLVTEHSPLHF.

The chain combines TRBV5-4 with TRBJ2-2; the D gene TCRdb calls, TRBD2, cannot be checked with no DNA. This CDR3 contains 14 residues. Looked up from germline, CDR1 is SGHNT and CDR2 is YYREEE (reference sequence). CDR3 sequence reads: CASRLDRNTGELFF.

The chain links TRBV4-1 to TRBJ2-5; TCRdb indicates TRBD1, and absent DNA this call remains unverified. This CDR3 spans 15 amino acids. CDR1 and CDR2 (germline): MGHRA, YSYEKL. CDR3 sequence: CASSQDRTGRETQYF.

The gene calls are TRBV19 and TRBJ2-3. CDR1 and CDR2 from the germline V gene are LNHDA and SQIVND (reference sequence). This CDR3 has 15 amino acids. The CDR3: CASSIEGASTDTQYF.

The chain links TRBV10-1 to TRBJ2-1; TCRdb designates TRBD2, a call that cannot be tested without DNA. The CDR3 is 14 residues long. The germline gives CDR1 WNHNN, CDR2 SYGVQD (reference sequence). The CDR3 loop reads CASSEVRAYNEQFF.

The chain joins TRBV3-1 to TRBJ2-1. This CDR3 has 13 residues. From germline, CDR1 is LGHDT and CDR2 YNNKEL (reference sequence). The CDR3 region is CASRADFGNEQFF.

The gene calls are TRBV5-1 and TRBJ2-1; TCRdb designates TRBD1, a call that cannot be tested without DNA. The CDR3 is 12 amino acids. Germline V gives CDR1 SGHRS, CDR2 YFSETQ. This CDR3 is CASSLPGSEQFF.

The CDR3 sequence is CSAGENLNTIYF. The chain is built from TRBV29-1 and TRBJ1-3. The CDR3 extends over 12 amino acids. Germline assignment: CDR1 SQVTM and CDR2 ANQGSEA.

This rearrangement joins TRBV14 to TRBJ1-1. CDR1 SGHDN and CDR2 FVKESK come from the germline V gene. The CDR3 loop spans 15 amino acids. Here the CDR3 reads CASSQGVGRNTEAFF. Drawing the rest from reference TRBV14 and TRBJ1-1, the complete variable domain is EAGVTQFPSHSVIEKGQTVTLRCDPISGHDNLYWYRRVMGKEIKFLLHFVKESKQDESGMPNNRFLAERTGGTYSTLKVQPAELEDSGVYFCASSQGVGRNTEAFFGQGTRLTVV.

The V call is TRBV7-8, the J call TRBJ2-2; TCRdb designates TRBD2, a call that cannot be tested without DNA. The CDR3 has 18 residues. Germline V gives CDR1 SGHVS, CDR2 FQNEAQ. This chain's CDR3 is CASSINRLAGGFTGELFF.

This chain links TRBV10-3 with TRBJ1-5; absent DNA, TCRdb's TRBD1 call cannot be checked. This CDR3 region has 14 residues. Per the germline V gene, CDR1 is ENHRY and CDR2 is SYGVKD. The CDR3 protein is CAISEIAQNQPQHF.